This is a list of T cell receptor beta chains from one sample in a study of cytomegalovirus exposure and HLA in healthy donors. Sequencing used immunoSEQ multiplex PCR; TCRdb keeps in-frame clones, though not all of them. The sample gives 110,000 or so clones, more than 75% of which show up once; under 2.5% is in the top ten. Sequenced: PBMCs. Source of these receptors: a young woman in good health and CMV-seronegative. Both conserved end residues are part of each CDR3. Each record gives: clone size, D gene, J gene, V gene, CDR3 protein, CDR3 DNA. A D gene is named only where the DNA matches it firmly. Clone size is not always given. Where it is, it says once, few, many or a class for expanded clones.

NA	TRBD1	TRBJ2-7	TRBV5-1	CASSLTLTGIHEQYF	TGCGCCAGCAGCTTGACTTTGACAGGGATCCACGAGCAGTACTTC
NA	TRBD1	TRBJ1-2	TRBV30	CAWSRSDRGGYTF	TGTGCCTGGAGTCGGTCCGACAGGGGTGGCTACACCTTC
NA	NA	TRBJ1-5	TRBV27	CASRRGGKSSNQPQHF	TGTGCCAGCAGGAGGGGGGGGAAAAGTAGCAATCAGCCCCAGCATTTT
NA	NA	TRBJ2-1	TRBV29-1	CSVVRLDVYNEQFF	TGCAGCGTTGTACGACTCGATGTATACAATGAGCAGTTCTTC
NA	NA	TRBJ1-1	TRBV5-6	CASSSTVFTEAFF	TGTGCCAGCAGCTCGACAGTTTTCACTGAAGCTTTCTTT
NA	NA	TRBJ2-5	TRBV7-3	CASSPGGRIQETQYF	TGTGCCAGCAGCCCCGGGGGAAGGATCCAAGAGACCCAGTACTTC
NA	NA	TRBJ2-1	TRBV29-1	CSVWDNEQFF	TGCAGCGTTTGGGACAATGAACAGTTCTTC
NA	TRBD1	TRBJ2-7	TRBV30	CAWNRGVHEQYF	TGTGCCTGGAACAGGGGAGTCCACGAGCAGTACTTC
NA	TRBD2	TRBJ2-7	TRBV30	CAWSIRTSVFGEQYF	TGTGCCTGGAGTATCAGGACTAGCGTTTTTGGCGAGCAGTACTTC
NA	NA	TRBJ1-2	TRBV29-1	CSVDTAAYGYTF	TGCAGCGTGGACACAGCAGCCTATGGCTACACCTTC
NA	NA	TRBJ1-4	TRBV19	CASSIAAGEKLFF	TGTGCCAGTAGTATAGCGGCAGGGGAAAAACTGTTTTTT
NA	NA	TRBJ1-5	TRBV7-8	CASSLERRAQHF	TGTGCCAGCAGCTTAGAGCGGCGGGCCCAGCATTTT
NA	TRBD1	TRBJ1-1	TRBV11-1	CASSFRDRSTEAFF	TGTGCCAGCAGCTTCAGGGACAGGAGCACTGAAGCTTTCTTT
NA	NA	TRBJ2-1	TRBV5-6	CASSSRDNEQFF	TGTGCCAGCAGCTCGAGGGATAATGAGCAGTTCTTC
once	TRBD1	TRBJ2-7	TRBV10-3	CASAGGQGYEQYF	TGTGCCAGCGCTGGCGGACAGGGCTACGAGCAGTACTTC
NA	NA	TRBJ1-2	TRBV27	CASSLSLAGDGYTF	TGTGCCAGCAGTTTGTCCCTAGCTGGGGATGGCTACACCTTC
NA	TRBD1	TRBJ1-6	TRBV6-5	CASTPSDRAGSPLHF	TGTGCCAGCACTCCTTCGGACAGGGCGGGTTCACCCCTCCACTTT
NA	TRBD1	TRBJ1-1	TRBV6-1	CASSPRQGAYTEAFF	TGTGCCAGCAGTCCCCGACAGGGGGCCTACACTGAAGCTTTCTTT
NA	TRBD2	TRBJ2-1	TRBV7-3	CASSLRASGGYEQFF	TGTGCCAGCAGCTTAAGGGCTAGCGGGGGGTATGAGCAGTTCTTC
NA	TRBD1	TRBJ1-3	TRBV27	CASSPDRGLSGNTIYF	TGTGCCAGCAGCCCGGACAGGGGACTATCTGGAAACACCATATATTTT
once	TRBD1	TRBJ1-2	TRBV6-6	CASSYSRTGGNYGYTF	TGTGCCAGCAGTTACTCTAGGACAGGGGGCAACTATGGCTACACCTTC
NA	TRBD1	TRBJ2-1	TRBV2	CASRDGQGPYNEQFF	TGTGCCAGCAGGGATGGACAGGGTCCCTACAATGAGCAGTTCTTC
few	TRBD1	TRBJ1-6	TRBV14	CASRLQGSGSPLHF	TGTGCCAGCAGATTACAGGGGTCGGGATCACCCCTCCACTTT
few	NA	TRBJ1-1	TRBV5-1	CASSLAGGPEAFF	TGCGCCAGCAGCTTGGCCGGGGGACCAGAAGCTTTCTTT
NA	NA	TRBJ2-1	TRBV5-1	CASEGAGSSYNEQFF	TGCGCCAGCGAGGGCGCGGGGAGCTCCTACAATGAGCAGTTCTTC
NA	TRBD1	TRBJ1-2	TRBV7-2	CASSLGQGKFGGYTF	TGTGCCAGCAGCCTAGGACAGGGCAAATTTGGGGGCTACACCTTC
NA	NA	TRBJ1-5	TRBV6-5	CASRQKSNQPQHF	TGTGCCAGCAGGCAGAAAAGCAATCAGCCCCAGCATTTT
NA	TRBD1	TRBJ1-4	TRBV5-6	CASTKGAREKLFF	TGTGCCAGCACCAAGGGGGCGCGCGAAAAACTGTTTTTT